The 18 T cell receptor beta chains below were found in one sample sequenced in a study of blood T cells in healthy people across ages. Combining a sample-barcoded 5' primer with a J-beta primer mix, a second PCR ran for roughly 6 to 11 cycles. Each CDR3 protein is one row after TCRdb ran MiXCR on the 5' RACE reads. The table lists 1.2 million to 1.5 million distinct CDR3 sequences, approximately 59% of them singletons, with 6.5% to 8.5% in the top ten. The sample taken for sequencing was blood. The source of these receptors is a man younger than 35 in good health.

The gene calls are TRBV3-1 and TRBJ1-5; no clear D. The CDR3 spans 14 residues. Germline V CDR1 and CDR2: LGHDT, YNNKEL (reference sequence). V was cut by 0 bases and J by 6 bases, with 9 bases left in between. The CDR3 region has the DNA TGTGCCAGCAGCCAAGATTTCGGGGTTCAGCCCCAGCATTTT. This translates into CASSQDFGVQPQHF.

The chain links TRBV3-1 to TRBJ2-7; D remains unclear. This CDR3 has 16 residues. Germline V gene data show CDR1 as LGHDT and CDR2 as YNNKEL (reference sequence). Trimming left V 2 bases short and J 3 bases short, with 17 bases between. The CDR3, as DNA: TGTGCCAGCAGCCAACCTTCGGAGCGTTCGATCTACGAGCAGTACTTC. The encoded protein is CASSQPSERSIYEQYF.

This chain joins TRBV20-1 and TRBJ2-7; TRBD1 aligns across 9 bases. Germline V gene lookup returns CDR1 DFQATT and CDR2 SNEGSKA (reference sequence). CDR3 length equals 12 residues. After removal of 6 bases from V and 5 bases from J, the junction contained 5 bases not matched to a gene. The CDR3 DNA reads TGCAGTGCGACGACAGGGGGGAACGAGCAGTACTTC. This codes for CSATTGGNEQYF.

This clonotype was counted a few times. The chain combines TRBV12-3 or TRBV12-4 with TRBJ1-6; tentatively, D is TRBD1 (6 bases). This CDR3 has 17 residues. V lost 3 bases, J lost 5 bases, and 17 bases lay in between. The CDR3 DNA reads TGTGCCAGCAGTTTCAGGGGCTCCAAACTTGATAATTCACCCCTCCACTTT. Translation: CASSFRGSKLDNSPLHF.

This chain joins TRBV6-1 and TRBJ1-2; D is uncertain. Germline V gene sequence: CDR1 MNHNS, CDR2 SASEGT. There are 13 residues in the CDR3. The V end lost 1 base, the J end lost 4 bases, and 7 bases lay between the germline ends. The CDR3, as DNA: TGTGCCAGCAGTGAAGTGAATCTCTATGGCTACACCTTC. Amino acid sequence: CASSEVNLYGYTF.

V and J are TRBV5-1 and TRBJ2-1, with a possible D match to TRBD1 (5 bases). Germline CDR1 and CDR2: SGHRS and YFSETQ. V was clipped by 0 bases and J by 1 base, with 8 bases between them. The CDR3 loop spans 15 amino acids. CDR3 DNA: TGCGCCAGCAGCTTGGAACAGGTTTCCTACAATGAGCAGTTCTTC. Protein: CASSLEQVSYNEQFF.

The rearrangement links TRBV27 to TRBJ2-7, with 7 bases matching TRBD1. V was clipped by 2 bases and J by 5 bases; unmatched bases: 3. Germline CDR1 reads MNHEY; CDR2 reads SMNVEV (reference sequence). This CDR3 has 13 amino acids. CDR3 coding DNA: TGTGCCAGCAGTTTACGGACAGGTGACGAGCAGTACTTC. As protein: CASSLRTGDEQYF.

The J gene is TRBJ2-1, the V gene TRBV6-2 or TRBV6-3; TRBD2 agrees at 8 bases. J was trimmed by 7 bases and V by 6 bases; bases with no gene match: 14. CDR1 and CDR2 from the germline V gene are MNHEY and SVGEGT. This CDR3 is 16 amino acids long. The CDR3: CASRDPVLAGRNEQFF. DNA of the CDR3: TGTGCCAGCAGAGATCCCGTCTTAGCGGGAAGGAATGAGCAGTTCTTC.

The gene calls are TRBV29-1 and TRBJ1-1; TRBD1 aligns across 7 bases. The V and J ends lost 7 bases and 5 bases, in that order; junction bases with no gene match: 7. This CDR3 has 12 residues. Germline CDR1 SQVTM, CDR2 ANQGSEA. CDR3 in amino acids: CSDYRGGTEAFF. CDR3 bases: TGCAGCGACTACAGGGGTGGGACTGAAGCTTTCTTT.

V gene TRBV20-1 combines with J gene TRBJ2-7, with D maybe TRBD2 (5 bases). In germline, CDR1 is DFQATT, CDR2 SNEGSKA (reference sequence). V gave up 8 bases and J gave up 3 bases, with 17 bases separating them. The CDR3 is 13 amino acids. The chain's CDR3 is CSTGGSGSYEQYF. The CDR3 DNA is TGCAGTACCGGAGGTAGTGGGAGCTACGAGCAGTACTTC.

In nucleotides, the CDR3 is TGTGCCAGCAGTGAAGCGGAACATTACCTCTATGGCTACACCTTC. Protein sequence: CASSEAEHYLYGYTF. This chain joins TRBV6-1 and TRBJ1-2; D remains unclear. V lost 0 bases to trimming and J lost 4 bases, with 12 bases between them. The CDR3 runs 15 residues. The germline V gene has CDR1 MNHNS and CDR2 SASEGT.

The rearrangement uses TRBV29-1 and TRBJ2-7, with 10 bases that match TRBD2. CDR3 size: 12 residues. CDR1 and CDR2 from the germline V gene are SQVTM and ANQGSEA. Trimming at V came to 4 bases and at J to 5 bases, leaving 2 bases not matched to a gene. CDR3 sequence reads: CSVVLAGHEQYF. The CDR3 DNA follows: TGCAGCGTTGTACTAGCGGGACACGAGCAGTACTTC.

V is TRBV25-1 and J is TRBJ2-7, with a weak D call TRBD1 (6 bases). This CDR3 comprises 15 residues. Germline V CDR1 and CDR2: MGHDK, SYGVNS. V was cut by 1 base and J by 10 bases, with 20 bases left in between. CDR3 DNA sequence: TGTGCCAGCAGTGAATTAGGGCAGGGGCAAGAGAACCAGTACTTC. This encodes CASSELGQGQENQYF.

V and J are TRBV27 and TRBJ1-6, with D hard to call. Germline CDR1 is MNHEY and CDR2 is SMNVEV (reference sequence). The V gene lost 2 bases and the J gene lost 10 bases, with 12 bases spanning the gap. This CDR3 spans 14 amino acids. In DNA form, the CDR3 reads TGTGCCAGCAGTTTAACATTCGAGGAGTCACCCCTCCACTTT. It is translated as CASSLTFEESPLHF.

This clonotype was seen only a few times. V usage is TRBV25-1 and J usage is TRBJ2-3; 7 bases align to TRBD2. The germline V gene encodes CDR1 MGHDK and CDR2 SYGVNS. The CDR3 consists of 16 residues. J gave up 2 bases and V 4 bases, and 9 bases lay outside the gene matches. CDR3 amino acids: CASSGWGGGSTDTQYF. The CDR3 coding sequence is TGTGCCAGCAGTGGGTGGGGCGGGGGATCCACAGATACGCAGTATTTT.

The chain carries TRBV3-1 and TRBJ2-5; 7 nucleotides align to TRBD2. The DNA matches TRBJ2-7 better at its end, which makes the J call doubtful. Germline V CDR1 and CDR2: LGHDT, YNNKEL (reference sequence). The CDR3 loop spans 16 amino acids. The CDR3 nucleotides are TGTGCCAGCAGCCAAGATCGGGGGGACCCCTCCTACGAGCAGTACTTC. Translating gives CASSQDRGDPSYEQYF.

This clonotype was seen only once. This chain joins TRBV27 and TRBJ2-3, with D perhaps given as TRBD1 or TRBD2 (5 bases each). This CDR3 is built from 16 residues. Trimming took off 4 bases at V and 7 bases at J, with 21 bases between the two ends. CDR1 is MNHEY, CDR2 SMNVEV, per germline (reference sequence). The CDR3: CASSSGIGTRLHTQYF. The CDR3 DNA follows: TGTGCCAGCAGTTCGGGTATAGGGACCCGGCTCCATACGCAGTATTTT.

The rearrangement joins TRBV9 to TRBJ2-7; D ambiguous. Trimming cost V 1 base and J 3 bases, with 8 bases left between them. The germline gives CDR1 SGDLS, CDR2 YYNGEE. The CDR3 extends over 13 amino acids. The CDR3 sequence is CASSVNPSYEQYF. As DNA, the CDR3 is TGTGCCAGCAGCGTAAACCCCAGCTACGAGCAGTACTTC.